The 26 T cell receptor beta chains given below trace back to one sample, sequenced in a study of cytomegalovirus exposure and HLA in healthy donors. Vbeta (60) and Jbeta (13) primers were used in the PCR. Repertoires were generated with immunoSEQ multiplex PCR, while TCRdb's copy carries only in-frame clones and drops some. The sample carries 150,000 to 200,000 clones, about 80% recorded once. Sequenced sample: PBMCs. These TCRs come from a man between 18 and 29 years old in good health and CMV-seropositive.

The rearrangement uses TRBV7-2 and TRBJ2-2; possibly TRBD1 for D (6 bases). Germline assignment: CDR1 SGHTA and CDR2 FQGNSA. V gave up 5 bases and J gave up 1 base, with 8 bases separating them. The CDR3 runs to 14 residues. The CDR3 DNA follows: TGTGCCAGCAGCCAGGGACAGAACACCGGGGAGCTGTTTTTT. Translating it yields CASSQGQNTGELFF.

V is TRBV2 and J is TRBJ2-5; TRBD2 is a possible D gene (6 bases). V was pared by 7 bases and J by 3 bases, with 12 bases between. The CDR3 sequence is 13 residues long. Germline CDR1 SNHLY, CDR2 FYNNEI. The CDR3 DNA reads as TGTGCCAGCAATGCGGACTACAAAGAGACCCAGTACTTC. Its protein is CASNADYKETQYF.

The CDR3 nucleotides are TGTGCCAGCAGCGCCACAGGGGTTCCCCATCAGCCCCAGCATTTT. It is translated as CASSATGVPHQPQHF. The chain couples TRBV9 to TRBJ1-5; 7 bases align to TRBD1. Germline trimming cut 3 bases from V and 5 bases from J; bases unmatched to any gene: 8. The CDR3 is made up of 15 amino acids. Germline V gives CDR1 SGDLS, CDR2 YYNGEE. Full variable domain (outside the CDR3, taken from reference TRBV9 and TRBJ1-5): DSGVTQTPKHLITATGQRVTLRCSPRSGDLSVYWYQQSLDQGLQFLIQYYNGEERAKGNILERFSAQQFPDLHSELNLSSLELGDSALYFCASSATGVPHQPQHFGDGTRLSIL.

The J gene is TRBJ1-2, the V gene TRBV28; 10 bases line up with TRBD1. V shed 2 bases and J 4 bases; nucleotides not matched to a gene: 16. The germline gives CDR1 MDHEN, CDR2 SYDVKM. The CDR3 is 19 amino acids. For the CDR3, the DNA is TGTGCCAGCAGTTTACCCACCGGGACAGGGGCCACTTGGACCTATGGCTACACCTTC. Translation gives CASSLPTGTGATWTYGYTF.

The chain is built from TRBV7-9 and TRBJ2-7; TRBD1 is a possible D gene (5 bases). The CDR3 has 14 amino acids. Per the germline V gene, CDR1 is SEHNR and CDR2 is FQNEAQ (reference sequence). V was shortened by 2 bases and J by 6 bases, with 14 bases between the two germline ends. DNA for the CDR3: TGTGCCAGCAGCTTATCCTCTTGGGGCGCCGAGCAGTACTTC. It specifies CASSLSSWGAEQYF.

The genes are TRBV6-6 and TRBJ1-3; no clear D. Trimming removed 0 bases at V and 0 bases at J, with 6 bases between. CDR3 size: 15 residues. Germline CDR1 MNHNY, CDR2 SVGAGI (reference sequence). CDR3 region: CASSYSGGSGNTIYF. CDR3 DNA sequence: TGTGCCAGCAGTTACTCCGGAGGCTCTGGAAACACCATATATTTT.

The V and J genes are TRBV6-1 and TRBJ1-1, with D tentatively TRBD1 (5 bases). The V gene lost 6 bases and the J gene lost 7 bases, with 9 bases spanning the gap. This CDR3 contains 11 residues. Germline values: CDR1 MNHNS, CDR2 SASEGT. The CDR3 DNA sequence: TGTGCCAGCAGATATAGGGGTGAAGCTTTCTTT. Translation gives CASRYRGEAFF.

This clone occurred a few times. The CDR3 spells CASSEFGLLSGGGYTF. As DNA, the CDR3 is TGTGCCAGCAGCGAATTCGGACTCTTGTCTGGCGGGGGCTACACCTTC. The rearrangement uses TRBV11-2 and TRBJ1-2; D is unresolved. V was trimmed by 5 bases and J by 8 bases, leaving 24 bases between them. Germline-derived CDR1 and CDR2 are SGHAT and FQNNGV. The CDR3 runs 16 residues.

The CDR3 reads CASSEQYPEAFF. Written as DNA, the CDR3 is TGTGCCAGCAGTGAACAGTATCCTGAAGCTTTCTTT. The chain employs TRBV2 and TRBJ1-1; no clear D gene. Per the germline V gene, CDR1 is SNHLY and CDR2 is FYNNEI. The CDR3 is 12 amino acids. Deletions cut 2 bases from V and 6 bases from J, with 7 bases between.

The chain joins TRBV11-2 to TRBJ2-7; TRBD1 might be the D (6 bases). V was clipped by 4 bases and J by 4 bases, with 11 bases between them. Germline CDR1 and CDR2: SGHAT and FQNNGV. The CDR3 is made up of 13 amino acids. CDR3 nucleotide sequence: TGTGCCAGCAGCTCGTACAGGGCGTACGAGCAGTACTTC. The encoded protein is CASSSYRAYEQYF.

The V call is TRBV14, the J call TRBJ2-1; D unclear. This CDR3 region has 12 residues. CDR1 is SGHDN, CDR2 FVKESK, per germline. V was pared by 2 bases and J by 6 bases, with 5 bases between. CDR3 region: CASSQRVNEQFF. The CDR3 bases are TGTGCCAGCAGCCAAAGAGTCAATGAGCAGTTCTTC. Filled out from reference TRBV14 and TRBJ2-1, the complete variable domain reads EAGVTQFPSHSVIEKGQTVTLRCDPISGHDNLYWYRRVMGKEIKFLLHFVKESKQDESGMPNNRFLAERTGGTYSTLKVQPAELEDSGVYFCASSQRVNEQFFGPGTRLTVL.

Only a few counts were recorded for this clone. V usage is TRBV28 and J usage is TRBJ1-2, with D perhaps TRBD1 (5 bases). Trimming removed 5 bases from V and 5 bases from J, with 9 bases in between. This CDR3 comprises 12 residues. Germline CDR1 reads MDHEN; CDR2 reads SYDVKM. The CDR3 here is CASSDRVYGYTF. CDR3 nucleotides: TGTGCCAGCAGTGACAGAGTATATGGCTACACCTTC.

The rearrangement links TRBV6-1 to TRBJ1-1; 7 bases match TRBD1. CDR3 length: 19 amino acids. Germline assignment: CDR1 MNHNS and CDR2 SASEGT. After removal of 0 bases from V and 6 bases from J, the junction contained 19 bases not matched to a gene. In DNA form, the CDR3 reads TGTGCCAGCAGTGAAGCCATAATGACAGGGAAGGGGGGTGGTCCTGAAGCTTTCTTT. Amino acid sequence: CASSEAIMTGKGGGPEAFF.

The V gene is TRBV2, the J gene TRBJ1-1; tentatively, D is TRBD1 (6 bases). V lost 10 bases and J 11 bases, leaving 20 bases between the germline ends. This CDR3 spans 12 amino acids. Germline CDR1 reads SNHLY; CDR2 reads FYNNEI. The CDR3 DNA sequence: TGTGCCACACGAATGGGGGCACAAGTGGCTTTCTTT. Residues: CATRMGAQVAFF.

The rearrangement links TRBV10-3 to TRBJ2-5; D may be TRBD2 (7 bases). CDR3 size: 16 residues. V was clipped by 2 bases and J by 5 bases, with 18 bases between them. CDR1 ENHRY and CDR2 SYGVKD come from the germline V gene. The CDR3 region is CAISEASGGAAETQYF. CDR3 DNA sequence: TGTGCCATCAGTGAGGCCAGTGGGGGGGCAGCGGAGACCCAGTACTTC.

J is TRBJ1-1 and V is TRBV6-1; TRBD1 matches 9 bases. J lost 5 bases, V lost 9 bases, and 7 bases had no gene match. Per the germline V gene, CDR1 is MNHNS and CDR2 is SASEGT. The CDR3 totals 13 residues. CDR3 nucleotides: TGTGCCAGTGACAGGGGGGGTTCGACTGAAGCTTTCTTT. It codes for CASDRGGSTEAFF.

The rearrangement links TRBV11-2 to TRBJ1-1, with a weak D call TRBD1 (5 bases). CDR1 is SGHAT, CDR2 FQNNGV, per germline. V was cut by 5 bases and J by 4 bases, with 11 bases left in between. This CDR3 has 13 residues. This CDR3 is CASSGGTVTEAFF. In DNA form, the CDR3 reads TGTGCCAGCAGCGGGGGGACCGTCACTGAAGCTTTCTTT.

The gene calls are TRBV10-3 and TRBJ1-2, with a possible D match to TRBD1 (5 bases). Germline CDR1 is ENHRY and CDR2 is SYGVKD. V was trimmed by 1 base and J by 4 bases, leaving 10 bases between them. This CDR3 region has 14 residues. This CDR3 reads CAISELPGSYGYTF. The CDR3 DNA reads as TGTGCCATCAGTGAGTTACCAGGGTCCTATGGCTACACCTTC.

V usage is TRBV27 and J usage is TRBJ1-6; unclear D gene. Germline CDR1 is MNHEY and CDR2 is SMNVEV (reference sequence). CDR3 size: 15 residues. With 5 bases removed from V and 9 bases from J, the gap between germline ends came to 17 bases. The CDR3 bases are TGTGCCAGCAGTCCAGACCCATACCGGAGTTCACCCCTCCACTTT. Translating gives CASSPDPYRSSPLHF.

This chain uses TRBV19 with TRBJ2-7, with TRBD1 matching over 9 bases. V lost 2 bases to trimming and J lost 1 base; unmatched junction nucleotides: 3. The CDR3 consists of 15 residues. Germline loops: CDR1 LNHDA, CDR2 SQIVND (reference sequence). This CDR3 reads CASSITGGASYEQYF. CDR3 DNA sequence: TGTGCCAGTAGTATAACAGGGGGCGCGTCCTACGAGCAGTACTTC.

V and J are TRBV4-2 and TRBJ2-3; the match to TRBD2 covers 12 bases. Germline V gives CDR1 LGHNA, CDR2 YNFKEQ. Unmatched junction bases numbered 7, after V lost 3 bases and J lost 6 bases. CDR3 size: 16 residues. In DNA form, the CDR3 reads TGTGCCAGCAGCCAGAGACTAGCGGGAGACTTGGATACGCAGTATTTT. Amino acid sequence: CASSQRLAGDLDTQYF.

V is TRBV2 and J is TRBJ2-7; 9 bases are shared with TRBD2. The germline V gene encodes CDR1 SNHLY and CDR2 FYNNEI. V was clipped by 6 bases and J by 5 bases; unmatched bases: 5. The CDR3 runs 13 residues. This CDR3 is CASRMGLANEQYF. The CDR3 DNA follows: TGTGCCAGCAGAATGGGACTAGCAAACGAGCAGTACTTC.

V and J are TRBV15 and TRBJ2-3, with TRBD1 matching over 8 bases. The V segment lost 0 bases and the J segment 2 bases; nucleotides outside the gene matches: 7. Germline V gene sequence: CDR1 LNHNV, CDR2 YYDKDF (reference sequence). This CDR3 has 17 residues. CDR3 DNA: TGTGCCACCAGCAGAGATGCAAGGGGACAGGCCACAGATACGCAGTATTTT. Its translation: CATSRDARGQATDTQYF.

This clone was counted a single time. For the CDR3, the DNA is TGCAGCGTAAGGGGGGAGACCCAGTACTTC. Protein product: CSVRGETQYF. V gene TRBV29-1 combines with J gene TRBJ2-5; D is possibly TRBD1 (6 bases). This CDR3 has 10 amino acids. Germline values: CDR1 SQVTM, CDR2 ANQGSEA. V lost 6 bases to trimming and J lost 5 bases, with 7 bases between them.

V usage is TRBV4-3 and J usage is TRBJ2-5, with D unresolved. Germline CDR1 is LGHNA and CDR2 is YSLEER. Trimming pared 1 base from V and 0 bases from J, leaving 6 bases between. CDR3 length: 14 amino acids. CDR3 in amino acids: CASSQVGDQETQYF. The DNA for the CDR3 is TGCGCCAGCAGCCAAGTGGGCGACCAAGAGACCCAGTACTTC.

This chain uses TRBV7-9 with TRBJ2-7; weak D call: TRBD2 (5 bases). CDR3 length equals 16 residues. Germline V gene lookup returns CDR1 SEHNR and CDR2 FQNEAQ (reference sequence). V was pared by 4 bases and J by 0 bases, with 16 bases between. The CDR3 is CASSSTISGSSYEQYF. DNA for the CDR3: TGTGCCAGCAGCTCCACCATAAGCGGAAGCTCCTACGAGCAGTACTTC.